This T cell receptor (beta chain) emerged from a study of siplizumab effects on memory and regulatory T cells. As for this clone: No antigen is known for it.

Regarding the study as a whole: Naive T cells seemed more diverse than memory cells and seemed major alloresponse contributors. Tracing alloreactive clones into unstimulated subsets worked for only a minor fraction of them.

Clones were sequenced by immunoSEQ multiplex PCR, and TCRdb holds only the in-frame ones, with some missing. This table has approximately 90,000 clones, about 93% appearing once. This TCR was recovered from a human donor in good health. Sequenced material: non-Treg CD4+ T cells sorted from blood.

Here the CDR3 reads CASSRGTDDNQPQHF. The CDR3 region has the DNA TGCGCCAGCAGCCGGGGGACGGACGACAATCAGCCCCAGCATTTT. The rearrangement links TRBV5-1 to TRBJ1-5, with D maybe TRBD1 (5 bases). The V gene's germline CDR1 is SGHRS and CDR2 YFSETQ. CDR3 length equals 15 residues. V was trimmed by 4 bases and J by 3 bases, leaving 14 bases between them.